Listed here are 32 T cell receptor beta chains from one sample, sequenced in a study of control samples from healthy donors and cancer patients. Generated by immunoSEQ multiplex PCR, the TCRdb table keeps only in-frame clones and is missing some. The sample has over 50,000 clones; roughly 95% are singletons. The material sequenced was blood. Source of these receptors: a woman aged 18-29 years in good health.

The chain recombines TRBV6-4 with TRBJ2-3; possible D gene TRBD1, 6 bases. V lost 4 bases to trimming and J lost 0 bases, with 11 bases between them. This CDR3 spans 15 amino acids. Germline CDR1 MRHNA, CDR2 SNTAGT. CDR3 DNA: TGTGCCAGCAGTGCTGAAGGGGGTAGCACAGATACGCAGTATTTT. Encoded protein: CASSAEGGSTDTQYF.

CDR3 loop: CASSLIGTANNEQFF. Here the CDR3 DNA reads TGCGCCAGCAGCCTAATAGGGACGGCTAACAATGAGCAGTTCTTC. This chain links TRBV5-1 with TRBJ2-1; D might be TRBD1 or TRBD2, each matching 5 bases. CDR3 size: 15 residues. Trimming took off 4 bases at V and 5 bases at J, with 16 bases between the two ends. Germline CDR1 and CDR2: SGHRS and YFSETQ. The full variable domain, in which reference TRBV5-1 and TRBJ2-1 provide the parts outside the CDR3, is KAGVTQTPRYLIKTRGQQVTLSCSPISGHRSVSWYQQTPGQGLQFLFEYFSETQRNKGNFPGRFSGRQFSNSRSEMNVSTLELGDSALYLCASSLIGTANNEQFFGPGTRLTVL.

The gene calls are TRBV9 and TRBJ1-2, with D perhaps TRBD1 (5 bases). There are 15 residues in the CDR3. Germline V lookup: CDR1 SGDLS, CDR2 YYNGEE. V was pared by 2 bases and J by 1 base, with 12 bases between. The CDR3 spells CASSVGRGGNYGYTF. CDR3 coding DNA: TGTGCCAGCAGCGTTGGGAGGGGAGGTAACTATGGCTACACCTTC.

This clone appeared a single time. The rearrangement uses TRBV6-5 and TRBJ2-3, with D possibly matching TRBD1 (6 bases). Germline CDR1 MNHEY, CDR2 SVGAGI. Trimming took 7 bases from V and 1 from J, leaving 15 bases between them. The CDR3 runs to 15 residues. The CDR3 loop is CASTRGAGGTDTQYF. In DNA form, the CDR3 reads TGTGCCAGCACCCGAGGCGCAGGGGGCACAGATACGCAGTATTTT.

The rearrangement links TRBV2 to TRBJ2-3; the D gene is possibly TRBD2 (6 bases). The germline CDR1 and CDR2 sequences are SNHLY and FYNNEI. CDR3 size: 14 residues. V was trimmed by 2 bases and J by 11 bases, leaving 17 bases between them. The CDR3 DNA sequence: TGTGCCAGCAGTGAATCCGGTCCCACGGGGGAGCAGTATTTT. This codes for CASSESGPTGEQYF.

The chain links TRBV5-8 to TRBJ1-5, with D maybe TRBD1 (6 bases). V gave up 4 bases and J gave up 2 bases, with 13 bases separating them. The CDR3 covers 15 residues. The germline CDR1 and CDR2 sequences are SGHTS and YDEGEE. CDR3 coding DNA: TGTGCCAGCAGCGCTGGATACAGGGGCAATCAGCCCCAGCATTTT. It specifies CASSAGYRGNQPQHF.

Note on this clone: This CDR3 is missing its conserved last phenylalanine or tryptophan, likely due to a read error. The DNA is left out, because the CDR3 cannot be placed on it with certainty; the CDR3 is given as TCRdb lists it. V is TRBV6-1 and J is TRBJ1-1. The CDR3 totals 13 residues, both ends included. CDR1 and CDR2 from the germline V gene are MNHNS and SASEGT. CDR3 in amino acids: CASSFPSPPGPAI.

The chain has TRBV9 and TRBJ1-2; TRBD1 is a possible D gene (6 bases). The V gene's germline CDR1 is SGDLS and CDR2 YYNGEE. Trimming cost V 0 bases and J 0 bases, with 15 bases left between them. The CDR3 totals 17 residues. The CDR3 sequence is CASSVAGRTEANYGYTF. DNA of the CDR3: TGTGCCAGCAGCGTAGCCGGGCGGACAGAAGCTAACTATGGCTACACCTTC.

The V gene is TRBV6-2 or TRBV6-3, the J gene TRBJ2-7, with 10 bases fitting TRBD2. V shed 3 bases and J 7 bases; nucleotides not matched to a gene: 9. This CDR3 is 15 amino acids long. The V gene's germline CDR1 is MNHEY and CDR2 SVGEGT. The CDR3 is CASSYRGLAMGEQYF. The DNA of the CDR3 is TGTGCCAGCAGTTATAGGGGACTAGCGATGGGAGAGCAGTACTTC.

The chain has TRBV6-5 and TRBJ1-2, with 7 bases lining up with TRBD1. In germline, CDR1 is MNHEY, CDR2 SVGAGI. The CDR3 has 13 amino acids. J lost 2 bases, V lost 6 bases, and 3 bases had no gene match. In DNA form, the CDR3 reads TGTGCCAGCAGAGCGGGACAGAACTATGGCTACACCTTC. As protein: CASRAGQNYGYTF.

The CDR3 DNA reads TGTGCCAGCAGCTTAAGGGGGGACGTTATGGAGACCCAGTACTTC. Amino acids: CASSLRGDVMETQYF. This chain joins TRBV7-2 and TRBJ2-7; D assignment may be TRBD1 or TRBD2 (6 bases each). The DNA end lines up better with TRBJ2-5; the J call may be wrong. The germline CDR1 and CDR2 sequences are SGHTA and FQGNSA. The CDR3 spans 15 residues.

The V call is TRBV5-8, the J call TRBJ2-5; 8 nucleotides line up with TRBD2. V shed 2 bases and J 3 bases; nucleotides not matched to a gene: 9. CDR1 is SGHTS and CDR2 is YDEGEE in the germline V gene. The CDR3 is 16 residues long. Here the CDR3 reads CASSFGGGGTKETQYF. The CDR3 DNA reads as TGTGCCAGCAGCTTCGGGGGCGGGGGGACAAAAGAGACCCAGTACTTC. Filled out from reference TRBV5-8 and TRBJ2-5, the complete variable domain reads EAGVTQSPTHLIKTRGQQATLRCSPISGHTSVYWYQQALGLGLQFLLWYDEGEERNRGNFPPRFSGRQFPNYSSELNVNALELEDSALYLCASSFGGGGTKETQYFGPGTRLLVL.

J is TRBJ1-3 and V is TRBV6-5, with no clear D. The CDR3 contains 16 residues. The V end lost 0 bases, the J end lost 0 bases, and 9 bases lay between the germline ends. From germline, CDR1 is MNHEY and CDR2 SVGAGI. This CDR3 reads CASSYSSDSSGNTIYF. CDR3 nucleotide sequence: TGTGCCAGCAGTTACTCGTCTGATTCCTCTGGAAACACCATATATTTT.

J is TRBJ1-2 and V is TRBV7-9, with D perhaps matching TRBD1 (5 bases). From germline, CDR1 is SEHNR and CDR2 FQNEAQ (reference sequence). V dropped 8 bases and J dropped 3 bases, with 10 bases sitting between them. The CDR3 has 12 amino acids. The CDR3 loop reads CASRGGDYGYTF. The CDR3 DNA reads TGTGCCAGCCGGGGAGGGGACTATGGCTACACCTTC.

The rearrangement links TRBV6-5 to TRBJ1-1, with unresolved D. CDR3 length: 13 residues. V dropped 7 bases and J dropped 0 bases, with 9 bases sitting between them. The germline CDR1 and CDR2 sequences are MNHEY and SVGAGI. CDR3 in amino acids: CASIRQLNTEAFF. The CDR3 nucleotides read TGTGCCAGCATTCGACAACTGAACACTGAAGCTTTCTTT.

This rearrangement joins TRBV7-6 to TRBJ2-7; unclear D gene. CDR1 is SGHVS and CDR2 is FNYEAQ in the germline V gene. The CDR3 is 13 residues long. Trimming cost V 5 bases and J 0 bases, with 8 bases left between them. The CDR3 coding sequence is TGTGCCAGCAGCCCCGGAGTCTCCTACGAGCAGTACTTC. Its protein product is CASSPGVSYEQYF. Supplemented by reference TRBV7-6 and TRBJ2-7, the full variable domain reads GAGVSQSPRYKVTKRGQDVALRCDPISGHVSLYWYRQALGQGPEFLTYFNYEAQQDKSGLPNDRFSAERPEGSISTLTIQRTEQRDSAMYRCASSPGVSYEQYFGPGTRLTVT.

The chain couples TRBV5-1 to TRBJ2-5, with 9 bases fitting TRBD1. The CDR3 is made up of 14 amino acids. J lost 3 bases, V lost 4 bases, and 4 bases had no gene match. Germline lookup yields CDR1 SGHRS and CDR2 YFSETQ. The CDR3 coding sequence is TGCGCCAGCAGCCTAGGGACAGGGAAAGAGACCCAGTACTTC. This gives the protein CASSLGTGKETQYF.

V is TRBV7-2 and J is TRBJ1-2, with no clear D. The germline CDR1 and CDR2 sequences are SGHTA and FQGNSA. This CDR3 comprises 13 residues. The V and J ends lost 5 bases and 3 bases respectively, with 10 bases between them. The CDR3 region is CASSRRFDYGYTF. Here the CDR3 DNA reads TGTGCCAGCAGCCGCCGATTTGACTATGGCTACACCTTC.

The table lists this clone with a few counts. Other DNA sequences in the same sample also yield this CDR3. The chain recombines TRBV9 with TRBJ1-1, with 7 bases fitting TRBD1. After removal of 2 bases from V and 0 bases from J, the junction contained 4 bases not matched to a gene. CDR1 is SGDLS, CDR2 YYNGEE, per germline. The CDR3 runs to 15 residues. This CDR3 is CASSVTTGMNTEAFF. In DNA, the CDR3 is TGTGCCAGCAGCGTTACGACAGGGATGAACACTGAAGCTTTCTTT.

The V and J genes are TRBV19 and TRBJ1-1; possibly TRBD1 for D (6 bases). V lost 6 bases, J lost 1 base, and 15 bases lay in between. CDR3 length: 15 residues. Germline values: CDR1 LNHDA, CDR2 SQIVND (reference sequence). CDR3 in DNA: TGTGCCAGTAGAAAACAGGGTAATAAGAACACTGAAGCTTTCTTT. Translated: CASRKQGNKNTEAFF.

The chain recombines TRBV7-9 with TRBJ1-2; D remains ambiguous. The CDR3 is made up of 15 amino acids. Per the germline V gene, CDR1 is SEHNR and CDR2 is FQNEAQ (reference sequence). V dropped 2 bases and J dropped 2 bases, with 12 bases sitting between them. CDR3: CASSLSGGANYGYTF. The CDR3 coding sequence is TGTGCCAGCAGCTTATCAGGAGGTGCCAACTATGGCTACACCTTC. Based on the CDR3 plus reference TRBV7-9 and TRBJ1-2, the full variable domain is DTGVSQNPRHKITKRGQNVTFRCDPISEHNRLYWYRQTLGQGPEFLTYFQNEAQLEKSRLLSDRFSAERPKGSFSTLEIQRTEQGDSAMYLCASSLSGGANYGYTFGSGTRLTVV.

The count of this clone is one. This rearrangement joins TRBV7-2 to TRBJ2-5; 16 bases map to TRBD2. Per the germline V gene, CDR1 is SGHTA and CDR2 is FQGNSA. The CDR3 sequence is 18 residues long. The V gene end was trimmed by 4 bases and the J gene end by 4 bases; junction bases not matched to a gene: 9. DNA of the CDR3: TGTGCCAGCAGCTCGGGACTAGCGGGGGGGCCGAGGCGAGAGACCCAGTACTTC. Translation: CASSSGLAGGPRRETQYF.

In DNA form, the CDR3 reads TGTGCCAGCAGCGTAAGTGGGGGCGTCCGATCGGGTGGCTACACCTTC. Protein sequence: CASSVSGGVRSGGYTF. The rearrangement uses TRBV9 and TRBJ1-2; D is perhaps TRBD1 (6 bases). V was pared by 1 base and J by 7 bases, with 20 bases between. The germline gives CDR1 SGDLS, CDR2 YYNGEE. CDR3 length equals 16 residues.

V usage is TRBV5-4 and J usage is TRBJ1-6; a weak D match, TRBD1 (5 bases). The CDR3 runs to 15 residues. V lost 7 bases and J 8 bases, leaving 19 bases between the germline ends. Germline CDR1 and CDR2: SGHNT and YYREEE (reference sequence). The CDR3 bases are TGTGCCAGCTCGGGGGGAATCGGATATGATTCACCCCTCCACTTT. Translated, it gives CASSGGIGYDSPLHF.

The chain's CDR3 is CASSADSFNYGYTF. The CDR3 DNA reads TGTGCCAGCAGCGCGGACAGCTTTAACTATGGCTACACCTTC. V usage is TRBV9 and J usage is TRBJ1-2, with D possibly matching TRBD1 (6 bases). Germline CDR1 and CDR2: SGDLS and YYNGEE. V lost 3 bases and J 1 base, leaving 10 bases between the germline ends. This CDR3 spans 14 amino acids.

This clone has a handful of counts. The chain couples TRBV9 to TRBJ2-7, with 8 bases that match TRBD1. Germline V CDR1 and CDR2: SGDLS, YYNGEE. The V gene end was trimmed by 1 base and the J gene end by 2 bases; junction bases not matched to a gene: 2. The CDR3 is made up of 14 amino acids. CDR3 nucleotide sequence: TGTGCCAGCAGCGTAACAGGGGGGCCCTACGAGCAGTACTTC. Its protein is CASSVTGGPYEQYF.

This chain connects TRBV6-5 to TRBJ1-2; a weak D match, TRBD1 (5 bases). V was trimmed by 2 bases and J by 4 bases, leaving 11 bases between them. CDR1 and CDR2 from the germline V gene are MNHEY and SVGAGI. The CDR3 consists of 14 residues. CDR3 sequence reads: CASSYTGQGYGYTF. CDR3 DNA: TGTGCCAGCAGTTACACCGGACAAGGCTATGGCTACACCTTC.

The chain links TRBV2 to TRBJ2-7; 10 bases fit TRBD1. This CDR3 spans 14 amino acids. Trimming cost V 9 bases and J 4 bases; bases outside gene matches: 9. Germline V gives CDR1 SNHLY, CDR2 FYNNEI. CDR3 residues: CASMGQGILYEQYF. For the CDR3, the DNA is TGTGCCAGTATGGGACAGGGGATCCTTTACGAGCAGTACTTC.

The rearrangement uses TRBV28 and TRBJ1-1; the match to TRBD1 covers 7 bases. The length of the CDR3 is 14 residues. Germline CDR1 reads MDHEN; CDR2 reads SYDVKM. Trimming cost V 7 bases and J 7 bases; bases outside gene matches: 12. CDR3 coding DNA: TGTGCCAGCATCTCAACAGGGGTGTCCCTTGAAGCTTTCTTT. It yields the protein CASISTGVSLEAFF.

This chain joins TRBV30 and TRBJ2-5; D possibly matches TRBD1 or TRBD2 (6 bases each). From germline, CDR1 is GTSNPN and CDR2 SVGIG (reference sequence). The CDR3 is 13 residues long. Trimming took 3 bases from V and 4 from J, leaving 12 bases between them. CDR3 sequence reads: CAWSPGAPETQYF. In DNA, the CDR3 is TGTGCCTGGAGCCCGGGGGCCCCAGAGACCCAGTACTTC. The full variable domain, with the rest looked up from reference TRBV30 and TRBJ2-5, is SQTIHQWPATLVQPVGSPLSLECTVEGTSNPNLYWYRQAAGRGLQLLFYSVGIGQISSEVPQNLSASRPQDRQFILSSKKLLLSDSGFYLCAWSPGAPETQYFGPGTRLLVL.

J is TRBJ1-4 and V is TRBV19; possibly TRBD1 for D (5 bases). The V end was cut by 6 bases, the J end by 4 bases, with 15 bases between. The CDR3 is 15 amino acids. CDR1 LNHDA and CDR2 SQIVND come from the germline V gene (reference sequence). The CDR3 sequence: CASSTRDPLNEKLFF. In nucleotides, the CDR3 is TGTGCCAGTAGCACCCGGGACCCTCTTAATGAAAAACTGTTTTTT.

V is TRBV4-1 and J is TRBJ1-1, with D unclear. Germline V gene sequence: CDR1 MGHRA, CDR2 YSYEKL. This CDR3 is 11 amino acids long. V was pared by 4 bases and J by 3 bases, with 3 bases between. The CDR3 sequence is CASSRDTEAFF. CDR3 nucleotide sequence: TGCGCCAGCAGCCGGGACACTGAAGCTTTCTTT.